The clone carrying this T cell receptor (beta chain) has a count of ten or more. The antigen remains unidentified. Trimming cost V 5 bases and J 6 bases; bases outside gene matches: 6. CDR1 SSHAT and CDR2 FNYEAQ come from the germline V gene (reference sequence). The CDR3 is 14 residues long. This sample was taken from a study of naive and memory T cell subsets. General observations from the study: Each distinct alpha or beta sequence counts as one clonotype.

Alpha and beta libraries were amplified separately from the second PCR onward. Four subsets defined by CD45RA and CD27 were sorted after CD3, CD4, CD8 and live/dead staining. An equimolar mix of two oligonucleotides served as the beta constant-region primer for TRBC1 and TRBC2. Each CDR3 protein is one row after TCRdb ran MiXCR on the UMI-ligation and nested PCR reads. The sample contains around 40,000 distinct CDR3 sequences, less than 15% of which appear only once. The V gene is TRBV7-7, the J gene TRBJ2-3; 9 nucleotides align to TRBD1. This clonotype was sampled from a human donor in good health. The sample consisted of effector memory CD4+ T cells from blood. The subset here: effector memory, CD45RA- CD27-. This chain's CDR3 is CASSRDRVADTQYF. DNA of the CDR3: TGTGCCAGCAGCAGGGACAGGGTGGCGGATACGCAGTATTTT.